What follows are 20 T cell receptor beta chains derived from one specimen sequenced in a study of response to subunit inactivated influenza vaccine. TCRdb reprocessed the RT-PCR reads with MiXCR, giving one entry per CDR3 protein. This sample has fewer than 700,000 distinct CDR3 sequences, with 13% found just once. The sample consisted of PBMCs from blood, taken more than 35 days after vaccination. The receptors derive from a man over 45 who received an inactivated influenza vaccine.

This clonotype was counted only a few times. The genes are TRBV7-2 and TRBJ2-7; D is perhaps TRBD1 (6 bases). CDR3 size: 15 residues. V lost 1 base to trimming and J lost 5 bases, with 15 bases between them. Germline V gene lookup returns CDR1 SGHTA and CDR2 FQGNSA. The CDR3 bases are TGTGCCAGCAGCTTAGGAGGGGGAAGAAGGAACGAGCAGTACTTC. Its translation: CASSLGGGRRNEQYF.

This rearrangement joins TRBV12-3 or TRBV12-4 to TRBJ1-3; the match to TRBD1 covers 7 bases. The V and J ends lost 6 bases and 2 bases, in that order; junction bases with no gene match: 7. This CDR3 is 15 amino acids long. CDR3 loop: CASRRQGEAGNTIYF. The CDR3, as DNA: TGTGCCAGCAGGAGACAGGGAGAAGCTGGAAACACCATATATTTT.

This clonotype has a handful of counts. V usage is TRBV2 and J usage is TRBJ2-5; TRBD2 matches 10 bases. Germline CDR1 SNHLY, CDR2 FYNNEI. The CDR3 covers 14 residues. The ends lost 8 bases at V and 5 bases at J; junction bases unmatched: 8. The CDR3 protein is CASQDLAGVETQYF. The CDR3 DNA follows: TGTGCCAGCCAAGATCTAGCGGGGGTTGAGACCCAGTACTTC.

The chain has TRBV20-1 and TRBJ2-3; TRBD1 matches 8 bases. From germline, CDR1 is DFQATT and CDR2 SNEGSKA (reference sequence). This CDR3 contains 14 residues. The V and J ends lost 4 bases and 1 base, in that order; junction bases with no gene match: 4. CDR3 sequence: CSATGQERTDTQYF. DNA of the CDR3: TGCAGTGCTACGGGACAGGAGCGCACAGATACGCAGTATTTT.

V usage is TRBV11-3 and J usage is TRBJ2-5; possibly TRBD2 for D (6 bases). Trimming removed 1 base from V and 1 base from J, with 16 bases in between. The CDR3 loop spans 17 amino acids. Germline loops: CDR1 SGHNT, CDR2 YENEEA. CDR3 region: CASSLGVVAETQETQYF. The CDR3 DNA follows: TGTGCCAGCAGCTTAGGAGTGGTAGCGGAAACCCAAGAGACCCAGTACTTC. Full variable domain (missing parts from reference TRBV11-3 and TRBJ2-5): EAGVVQSPRYKIIEKKQPVAFWCNPISGHNTLYWYLQNLGQGPELLIRYENEEAVDDSQLPKDRFSAERLKGVDSTLKIQPAELGDSAVYLCASSLGVVAETQETQYFGPGTRLLVL.

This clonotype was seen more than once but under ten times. CDR3 bases: TGCAGTGCTGACCACAGGGCCGCTAACTATGGCTACACCTTC. Translation gives CSADHRAANYGYTF. The chain links TRBV20-1 to TRBJ1-2; tentative D call: TRBD1 (6 bases). V was trimmed by 5 bases and J by 0 bases, leaving 13 bases between them. The CDR3 is 14 amino acids. Germline V gene sequence: CDR1 DFQATT, CDR2 SNEGSKA (reference sequence).

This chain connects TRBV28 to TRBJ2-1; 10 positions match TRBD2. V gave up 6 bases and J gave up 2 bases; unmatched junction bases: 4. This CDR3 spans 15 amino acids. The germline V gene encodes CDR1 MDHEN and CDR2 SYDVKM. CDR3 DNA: TGTGCCAGCAGGGATAGCGGGGGGCCCTACAATGAGCAGTTCTTC. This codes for CASRDSGGPYNEQFF.

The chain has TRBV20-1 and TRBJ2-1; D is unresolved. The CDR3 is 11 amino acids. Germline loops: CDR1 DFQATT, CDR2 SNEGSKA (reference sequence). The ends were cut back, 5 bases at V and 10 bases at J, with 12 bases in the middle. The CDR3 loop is CSAQREREQFF. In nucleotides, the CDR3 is TGCAGTGCTCAACGCGAACGGGAGCAGTTCTTC.

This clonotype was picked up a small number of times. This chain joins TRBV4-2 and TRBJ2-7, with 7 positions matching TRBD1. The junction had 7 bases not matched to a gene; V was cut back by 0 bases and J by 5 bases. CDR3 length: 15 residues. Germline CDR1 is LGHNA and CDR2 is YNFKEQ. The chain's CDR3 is CASSQDNRGHDEQYF. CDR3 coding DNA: TGTGCCAGCAGCCAAGATAATAGGGGGCACGACGAGCAGTACTTC.

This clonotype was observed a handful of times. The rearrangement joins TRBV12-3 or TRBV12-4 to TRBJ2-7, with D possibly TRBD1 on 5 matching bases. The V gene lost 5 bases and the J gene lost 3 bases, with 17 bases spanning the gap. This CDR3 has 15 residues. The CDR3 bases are TGTGCCAGCAGTCGTAGGGGTGGGCGAGGCTACGAGCAGTACTTC. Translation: CASSRRGGRGYEQYF.

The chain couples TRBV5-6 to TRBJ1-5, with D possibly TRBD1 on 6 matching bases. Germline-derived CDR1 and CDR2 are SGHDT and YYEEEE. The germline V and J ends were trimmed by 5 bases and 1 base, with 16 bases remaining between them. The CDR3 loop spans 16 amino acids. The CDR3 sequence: CASSRTGRWSNQPQHF. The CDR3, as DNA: TGTGCCAGCAGTCGTACAGGGCGGTGGAGCAATCAGCCCCAGCATTTT.

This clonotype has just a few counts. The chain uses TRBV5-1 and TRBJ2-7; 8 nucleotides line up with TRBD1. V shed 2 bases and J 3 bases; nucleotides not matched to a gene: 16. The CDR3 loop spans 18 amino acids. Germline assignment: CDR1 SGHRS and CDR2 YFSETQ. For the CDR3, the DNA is TGCGCCAGCAGCTTAGGTCAGGGGGCGAACGTCAACTACTACGAGCAGTACTTC. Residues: CASSLGQGANVNYYEQYF.

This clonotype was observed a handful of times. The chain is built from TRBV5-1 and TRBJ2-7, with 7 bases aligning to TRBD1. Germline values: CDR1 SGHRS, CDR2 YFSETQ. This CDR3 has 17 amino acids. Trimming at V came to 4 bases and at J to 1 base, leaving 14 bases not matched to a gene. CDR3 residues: CASSLKSGTATSYEQYF. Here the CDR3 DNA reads TGCGCCAGCAGCCTAAAATCCGGGACAGCCACGTCCTACGAGCAGTACTTC.

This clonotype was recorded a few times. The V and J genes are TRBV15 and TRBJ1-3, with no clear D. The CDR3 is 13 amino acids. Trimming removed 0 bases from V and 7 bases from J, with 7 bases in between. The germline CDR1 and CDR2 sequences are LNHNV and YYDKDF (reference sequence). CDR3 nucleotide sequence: TGTGCCACCAGCAGAGATTACGGGAACACCATATATTTT. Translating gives CATSRDYGNTIYF.

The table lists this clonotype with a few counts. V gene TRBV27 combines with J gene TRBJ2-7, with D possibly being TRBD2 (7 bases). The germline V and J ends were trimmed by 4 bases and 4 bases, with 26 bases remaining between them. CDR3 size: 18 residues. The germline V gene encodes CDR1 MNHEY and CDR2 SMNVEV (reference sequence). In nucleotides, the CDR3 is TGTGCCAGCAGTTCCCCCCGTTTGGCGGGGGCTCCGACTTACGAGCAGTACTTC. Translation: CASSSPRLAGAPTYEQYF.

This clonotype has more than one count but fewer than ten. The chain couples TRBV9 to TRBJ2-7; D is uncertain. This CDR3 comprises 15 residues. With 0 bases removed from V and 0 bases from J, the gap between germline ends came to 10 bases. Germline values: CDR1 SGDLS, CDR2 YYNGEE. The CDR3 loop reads CASSVAPADSYEQYF. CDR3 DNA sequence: TGTGCCAGCAGCGTAGCTCCGGCAGACTCCTACGAGCAGTACTTC.

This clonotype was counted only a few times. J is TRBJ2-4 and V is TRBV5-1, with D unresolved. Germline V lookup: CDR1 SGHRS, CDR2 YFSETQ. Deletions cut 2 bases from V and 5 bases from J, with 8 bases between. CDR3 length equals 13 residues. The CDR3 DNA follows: TGCGCCAGCAGCTTTTCCGGAGAAAACATTCAGTACTTC. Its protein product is CASSFSGENIQYF.

This chain's CDR3 is CASSQEPLDRGVSYEQYF. CDR3 nucleotides: TGCGCCAGCAGCCAAGAACCCTTGGATCGGGGGGTCTCCTACGAGCAGTACTTC. The chain is built from TRBV4-3 and TRBJ2-7; 7 bases map to TRBD2. The V gene end was trimmed by 0 bases and the J gene end by 0 bases; junction bases not matched to a gene: 11. This CDR3 contains 18 residues. CDR1 is LGHNA and CDR2 is YSLEER in the germline V gene.

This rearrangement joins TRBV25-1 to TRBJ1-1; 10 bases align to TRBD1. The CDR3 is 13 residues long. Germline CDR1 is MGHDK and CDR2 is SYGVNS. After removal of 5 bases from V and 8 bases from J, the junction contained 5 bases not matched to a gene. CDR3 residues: CASSRQGAAEAFF. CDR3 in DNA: TGTGCCAGCAGTCGACAGGGGGCGGCGGAAGCTTTCTTT.

The CDR3: CASSSKGNTIYF. The CDR3 bases are TGTGCCAGCAGCTCGAAGGGAAACACCATATATTTT. This chain uses TRBV5-5 with TRBJ1-3; no clear D. The CDR3 runs 12 residues. The V end was cut by 3 bases, the J end by 4 bases, with 5 bases between. Germline CDR1 is SGHKS and CDR2 is YYEKEE (reference sequence).